A single sample gave rise to the 23 T cell receptor beta chains below, sequenced in a study of cytomegalovirus exposure and HLA in healthy donors listed by TCRdb under 2017. The library relied on the immunoSEQ multiplex PCR assay. A mixture of 60 forward primers for TCR Vbeta segments and 13 reverse primers for TCR Jbeta segments was used in the multiplex PCR. This immuneACCESS table, as held by TCRdb, lists in-frame sequences with V and J called but not all clones. Of the missing ones, under half trace to an unresolved V gene in checked studies; the others have no known cause. Across this sample there are about 43,000 clones, with approximately 75% seen only once. Approximately 1.5% of the sample lies in the top ten. The sample consisted of PBMCs. The receptors shown here come from a young man in good health and CMV-seronegative.

The J gene is TRBJ1-3, the V gene TRBV29-1; D is ambiguous. Per germline, CDR1 SQVTM and CDR2 ANQGSEA. Deletions cut 4 bases from V and 6 bases from J, with 16 bases between. This CDR3 is 14 amino acids long. CDR3 sequence (DNA): TGCAGCGTTGGCCCAGGTACTGGTCCAAACACCATATATTTT. Translation: CSVGPGTGPNTIYF. Based on the CDR3 plus reference TRBV29-1 and TRBJ1-3, the full variable domain is SAVISQKPSRDICQRGTSLTIQCQVDSQVTMMFWYRQQPGQSLTLIATANQGSEATYESGFVIDKFPISRPNLTFSTLTVSNMSPEDSSIYLCSVGPGTGPNTIYFGEGSWLTVV.

The chain has TRBV5-4 and TRBJ1-2, with 7 nucleotides matching TRBD1. The CDR3 contains 15 residues. Germline V CDR1 and CDR2: SGHNT, YYREEE (reference sequence). J was trimmed by 8 bases and V by 5 bases; bases with no gene match: 15. DNA of the CDR3: TGTGCCAGCAGAACCGGGACAGAGAACCCTATGGGCTACACCTTC. It encodes CASRTGTENPMGYTF.

The chain recombines TRBV6-6 with TRBJ2-3; a possible D gene is TRBD1 (5 bases). This CDR3 region has 13 residues. Germline lookup yields CDR1 MNHNY and CDR2 SVGAGI (reference sequence). V was trimmed by 6 bases and J by 1 base, leaving 8 bases between them. The CDR3 region is CASSGHRTDTQYF. CDR3 nucleotide sequence: TGTGCCAGCAGCGGACACCGCACAGATACGCAGTATTTT.

The chain uses TRBV11-2 and TRBJ1-2, with 7 bases aligning to TRBD1. V shed 5 bases and J 2 bases; nucleotides not matched to a gene: 5. This CDR3 comprises 14 residues. CDR1 and CDR2 (germline): SGHAT, FQNNGV. CDR3 protein: CASSRSTGNYGYTF. CDR3 coding DNA: TGTGCCAGCAGCCGATCGACAGGGAACTATGGCTACACCTTC.

This chain joins TRBV9 and TRBJ2-1, with 10 bases lining up with TRBD2. The ends lost 2 bases at V and 7 bases at J; junction bases unmatched: 12. CDR1 and CDR2 from the germline V gene are SGDLS and YYNGEE. This CDR3 is built from 17 residues. The CDR3: CASSVTTSGTKLNEQFF. CDR3 bases: TGTGCCAGCAGCGTTACCACTAGCGGGACTAAATTGAATGAGCAGTTCTTC.

Only a few counts were recorded for this clone. The gene calls are TRBV28 and TRBJ1-1; a weak D match, TRBD1 (5 bases). This CDR3 spans 15 amino acids. The V gene lost 7 bases and the J gene lost 0 bases, with 15 bases spanning the gap. The germline gives CDR1 MDHEN, CDR2 SYDVKM. CDR3 loop: CASNRGTDMNTEAFF. The CDR3, as DNA: TGTGCCAGCAACCGCGGGACGGACATGAACACTGAAGCTTTCTTT.

This chain uses TRBV28 with TRBJ2-7, with no clear D. Germline CDR1 MDHEN, CDR2 SYDVKM. The CDR3 is 12 residues long. V gave up 6 bases and J gave up 3 bases, with 9 bases separating them. The CDR3 nucleotides read TGTGCCAGCAGCATACAGCACTACGAGCAGTACTTC. Translation gives CASSIQHYEQYF.

The chain links TRBV25-1 to TRBJ1-2; TRBD1 matches 9 bases. Germline values: CDR1 MGHDK, CDR2 SYGVNS. This CDR3 is built from 13 residues. Trimming took 8 bases from V and 3 from J; bases not matched to a gene: 4. The CDR3 sequence: CASGDREYYGYTF. The CDR3 coding sequence is TGTGCCAGCGGGGACAGGGAGTACTATGGCTACACCTTC.

The V call is TRBV20-1, the J call TRBJ2-7, with D unresolved. The germline gives CDR1 DFQATT, CDR2 SNEGSKA (reference sequence). The CDR3 loop spans 10 amino acids. CDR3 nucleotides: TGCTCGGCGGCCGACTACGAGCAGTACTTC. Protein product: CSAADYEQYF.

The V and J genes are TRBV2 and TRBJ2-5, with 13 positions matching TRBD2. V lost 8 bases to trimming and J lost 5 bases; unmatched junction nucleotides: 5. The CDR3 contains 14 residues. Germline V gene data show CDR1 as SNHLY and CDR2 as FYNNEI. CDR3: CASRRTSGSETQYF. CDR3 DNA: TGTGCCAGCCGCCGGACTAGCGGGAGTGAGACCCAGTACTTC.

In regard to this clone: Relative to the germline gene, one junction end is altered; a read error may explain this. The genes are TRBV4-3 and TRBJ2-1, with 9 bases lining up with TRBD2. CDR1 is LGHNA, CDR2 YSLEER, per germline. The CDR3 length is 15 residues. The CDR3 sequence is CASSQSAGGYTEQFF. CDR3 nucleotides: TGCGCCAGCAGCCAATCGGCGGGAGGGTACACTGAGCAGTTCTTC.

The V gene is TRBV6-1, the J gene TRBJ2-5; 9 nucleotides match TRBD1. The V segment lost 5 bases and the J segment 2 bases; nucleotides outside the gene matches: 6. The V gene's germline CDR1 is MNHNS and CDR2 SASEGT. The CDR3 length is 15 residues. CDR3 DNA: TGTGCCAGCAGTTTTACACAGGGGGCTCAAGAGACCCAGTACTTC. Protein product: CASSFTQGAQETQYF.

The table lists this clone with a few counts. The chain is built from TRBV6-4 and TRBJ2-3; the match to TRBD1 covers 10 bases. The J segment lost 4 bases and the V segment lost 5 bases, leaving 6 bases of the junction unmatched. Germline CDR1 is MRHNA and CDR2 is SNTAGT. CDR3 length equals 15 residues. CDR3 residues: CASSMGTGDADTQYF. CDR3 nucleotides: TGTGCCAGCAGTATGGGGACAGGGGACGCAGATACGCAGTATTTT.

This clone was seen just once. The chain's CDR3 is CASSLVASGRGGETQYF. In DNA, the CDR3 is TGTGCCAGCAGCTTAGTTGCTAGCGGGAGAGGGGGGGAGACCCAGTACTTC. The gene calls are TRBV7-2 and TRBJ2-5; 10 bases are a match to TRBD2. Trimming at V came to 1 base and at J to 5 bases, leaving 10 bases not matched to a gene. Germline V gene lookup returns CDR1 SGHTA and CDR2 FQGNSA. CDR3 size: 17 residues.

Here the CDR3 reads CAISPDPTGQPQHF. As DNA, the CDR3 is TGTGCCATCAGTCCGGACCCCACGGGACAGCCCCAGCATTTT. This chain links TRBV10-3 with TRBJ1-5; D remains ambiguous. Trimming shortened V by 5 bases and J by 7 bases, and 15 bases separated the two germline ends. Per germline, CDR1 ENHRY and CDR2 SYGVKD. CDR3 length: 14 residues.

The V gene is TRBV5-4, the J gene TRBJ2-5, with D possibly being TRBD1 (5 bases). V dropped 0 bases and J dropped 5 bases, with 14 bases sitting between them. The germline gives CDR1 SGHNT, CDR2 YYREEE (reference sequence). The CDR3 consists of 15 residues. For the CDR3, the DNA is TGTGCCAGCAGCTTGGTCCGACAGCAGAGGGAGACCCAGTACTTC. Its protein product is CASSLVRQQRETQYF.

The V and J genes are TRBV19 and TRBJ1-1; 8 positions agree with TRBD1. CDR1 and CDR2 from the germline V gene are LNHDA and SQIVND (reference sequence). The CDR3 covers 13 residues. The V segment lost 6 bases and the J segment 5 bases; nucleotides outside the gene matches: 5. CDR3 amino acids: CASSDRGRTEAFF. The CDR3 DNA reads as TGTGCCAGTAGCGACAGGGGAAGGACTGAAGCTTTCTTT.

The chain employs TRBV18 and TRBJ2-7; a possible D gene is TRBD2 (5 bases). Trimming shortened V by 3 bases and J by 3 bases, and 12 bases separated the two germline ends. Germline assignment: CDR1 KGHSH and CDR2 LQKENI. The CDR3 consists of 14 residues. The CDR3 sequence is CASSPELEDYEQYF. DNA of the CDR3: TGTGCCAGCTCACCCGAACTAGAAGACTACGAGCAGTACTTC.

V usage is TRBV18 and J usage is TRBJ2-3; D not resolved. The CDR3 covers 13 residues. The V end lost 6 bases, the J end lost 4 bases, and 11 bases lay between the germline ends. Germline CDR1 KGHSH, CDR2 LQKENI. The CDR3 nucleotides are TGTGCCAGCTCCCCTCTTCGCGCAGATACGCAGTATTTT. It codes for CASSPLRADTQYF.

This chain joins TRBV4-3 and TRBJ2-1; 7 bases fit TRBD2. CDR3 length: 17 amino acids. CDR1 LGHNA and CDR2 YSLEER come from the germline V gene. J lost 1 base, V lost 5 bases, and 11 bases had no gene match. CDR3 nucleotide sequence: TGCGCCAGCAGCGACGGAGTGGCGGGAGAATCCTACAATGAGCAGTTCTTC. It yields the protein CASSDGVAGESYNEQFF.

This chain joins TRBV13 and TRBJ2-5; 8 bases match TRBD2. The J call may be incorrect, as the DNA end agrees better with TRBJ2-7. Germline-derived CDR1 and CDR2 are PRHDT and FYEKMQ (reference sequence). The CDR3 runs to 13 residues. CDR3 region: CASSSSGAYEQYF. For the CDR3, the DNA is TGTGCCAGCAGTAGTAGCGGGGCCTACGAGCAGTACTTC.

The rearrangement joins TRBV4-1 to TRBJ2-7, with TRBD1 matching 9 bases. This CDR3 has 15 amino acids. CDR1 is MGHRA and CDR2 is YSYEKL in the germline V gene. Trimming cost V 0 bases and J 4 bases; bases outside gene matches: 4. CDR3 DNA sequence: TGCGCCAGCAGCCAAGATCACAGGGGGCTGTACGAGCAGTACTTC. Translation: CASSQDHRGLYEQYF.

The chain uses TRBV2 and TRBJ2-2, with a possible D match to TRBD1 (6 bases). The CDR3 length is 13 residues. CDR1 SNHLY and CDR2 FYNNEI come from the germline V gene. The ends were cut back, 7 bases at V and 6 bases at J, with 12 bases in the middle. The CDR3 spells CASNRVPPGELFF. CDR3 bases: TGTGCCAGCAACAGGGTCCCCCCCGGGGAGCTGTTTTTT. Looking up the rest from reference TRBV2 and TRBJ2-2 gives the full variable domain: EPEVTQTPSHQVTQMGQEVILRCVPISNHLYFYWYRQILGQKVEFLVSFYNNEISEKSEIFDDQFSVERPDGSNFTLKIRSTKLEDSAMYFCASNRVPPGELFFGEGSRLTVL.